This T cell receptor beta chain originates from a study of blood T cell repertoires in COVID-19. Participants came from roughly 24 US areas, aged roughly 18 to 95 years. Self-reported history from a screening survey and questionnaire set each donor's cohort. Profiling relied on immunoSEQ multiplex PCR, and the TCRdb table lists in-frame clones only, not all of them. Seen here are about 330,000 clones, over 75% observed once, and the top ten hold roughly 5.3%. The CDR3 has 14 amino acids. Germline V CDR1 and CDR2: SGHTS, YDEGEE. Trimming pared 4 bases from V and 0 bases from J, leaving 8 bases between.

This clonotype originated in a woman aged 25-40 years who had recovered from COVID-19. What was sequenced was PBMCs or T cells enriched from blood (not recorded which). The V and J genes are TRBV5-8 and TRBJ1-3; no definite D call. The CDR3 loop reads CASSHGRSGNTIYF. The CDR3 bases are TGTGCCAGCAGCCACGGTCGCTCTGGAAACACCATATATTTT.